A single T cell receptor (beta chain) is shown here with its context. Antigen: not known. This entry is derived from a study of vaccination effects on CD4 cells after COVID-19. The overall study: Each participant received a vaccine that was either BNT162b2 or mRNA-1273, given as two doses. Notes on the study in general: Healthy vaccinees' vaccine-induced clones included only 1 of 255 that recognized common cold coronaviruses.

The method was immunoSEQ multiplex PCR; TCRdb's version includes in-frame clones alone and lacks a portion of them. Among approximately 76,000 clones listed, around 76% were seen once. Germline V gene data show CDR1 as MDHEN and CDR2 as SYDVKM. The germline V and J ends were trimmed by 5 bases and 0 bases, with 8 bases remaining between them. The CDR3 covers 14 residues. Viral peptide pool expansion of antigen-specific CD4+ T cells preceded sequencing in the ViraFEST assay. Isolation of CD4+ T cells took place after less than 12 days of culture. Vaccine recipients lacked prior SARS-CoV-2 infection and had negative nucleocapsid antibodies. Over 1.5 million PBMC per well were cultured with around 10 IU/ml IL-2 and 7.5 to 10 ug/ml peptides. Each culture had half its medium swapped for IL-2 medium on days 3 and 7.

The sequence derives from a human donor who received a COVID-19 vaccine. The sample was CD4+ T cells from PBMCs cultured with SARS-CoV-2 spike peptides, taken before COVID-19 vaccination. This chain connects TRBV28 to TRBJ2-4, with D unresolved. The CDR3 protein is CASSQTPAKNIQYF. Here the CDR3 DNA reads TGTGCCAGCAGTCAGACTCCAGCCAAAAACATTCAGTACTTC.